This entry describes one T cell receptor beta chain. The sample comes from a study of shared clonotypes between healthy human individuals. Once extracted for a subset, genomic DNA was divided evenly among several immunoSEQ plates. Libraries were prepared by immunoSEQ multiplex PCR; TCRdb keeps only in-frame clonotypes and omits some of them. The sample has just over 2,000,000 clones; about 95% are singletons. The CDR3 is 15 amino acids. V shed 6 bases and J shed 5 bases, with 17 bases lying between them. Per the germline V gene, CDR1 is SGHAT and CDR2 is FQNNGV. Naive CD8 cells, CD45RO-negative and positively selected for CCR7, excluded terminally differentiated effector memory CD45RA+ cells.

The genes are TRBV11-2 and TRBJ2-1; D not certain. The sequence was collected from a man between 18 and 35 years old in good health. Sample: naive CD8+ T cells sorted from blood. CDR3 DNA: TGTGCCAGCAGTTTGACGGGCCTCAACCACAATGAGCAGTTCTTC. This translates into CASSLTGLNHNEQFF.